The 6 T cell receptor beta chains below come from one sample, sequenced in a study of early stage breast cancer tumors. Here immunoSEQ multiplex PCR was the method, and the copy in TCRdb shows in-frame clones only, minus some. The repertoire includes some 10,000 clones, around 66% of them detected once, and approximately 12% sits in the top ten. Specimen: breast tumor tissue. These receptor sequences come from a person aged 55 to 69 with breast cancer.

The chain couples TRBV5-1 to TRBJ2-1; 9 bases are shared with TRBD1. V dropped 4 bases and J dropped 14; count of bases not matched to a gene: 16. Germline assignment: CDR1 SGHRS and CDR2 YFSETQ. CDR3 length: 15 residues. For the CDR3, the DNA is TGCGCCAGCAGCCTGGGACAGGGTTCGATCCGGCCTAAGTTCTTC. This codes for CASSLGQGSIRPKFF.

The rearrangement joins TRBV2 to TRBJ2-3; the D is unclear. The CDR3 consists of 11 residues. V was pared by 8 bases and J by 6 bases, with 9 bases between. The germline CDR1 and CDR2 sequences are SNHLY and FYNNEI. The CDR3 region is CASALGDTQYF. The CDR3 DNA is TGTGCCAGCGCTTTGGGGGATACGCAGTATTTT.

This chain connects TRBV7-9 to TRBJ2-4; a possible D gene is TRBD1 (6 bases). This CDR3 is 13 amino acids long. The ends were cut back, 1 base at V and 7 bases at J, with 8 bases in the middle. Germline CDR1 and CDR2: SEHNR and FQNEAQ (reference sequence). The CDR3 DNA reads TGTGCCAGCAGCTTAGACAGGGCCAACATTCAGTACTTC. This codes for CASSLDRANIQYF. Complete variable domain (other parts from reference TRBV7-9 and TRBJ2-4): DTGVSQNPRHKITKRGQNVTFRCDPISEHNRLYWYRQTLGQGPEFLTYFQNEAQLEKSRLLSDRFSAERPKGSFSTLEIQRTEQGDSAMYLCASSLDRANIQYFGAGTRLSVL.

This clone appeared a single time. The V and J genes are TRBV18 and TRBJ2-1; D may be TRBD2 (6 bases). Trimming removed 0 bases from V and 0 bases from J, with 12 bases in between. The germline V gene encodes CDR1 KGHSH and CDR2 LQKENI. The CDR3 has 17 amino acids. The CDR3 sequence: CASSPPLTGSSYNEQFF. In DNA form, the CDR3 reads TGTGCCAGCTCACCACCGCTTACCGGGAGCTCCTACAATGAGCAGTTCTTC.

The chain carries TRBV7-8 and TRBJ2-2; maybe TRBD2 (5 bases). Germline values: CDR1 SGHVS, CDR2 FQNEAQ. The CDR3 consists of 16 residues. With 1 base removed from V and 6 bases from J, the gap between germline ends came to 15 bases. The CDR3 protein is CASSLVGRYLPGELFF. CDR3 DNA: TGTGCCAGCAGCTTAGTAGGGAGATATCTCCCCGGGGAGCTGTTTTTT.

The chain combines TRBV6-1 with TRBJ1-2; no firm D call. V was trimmed by 7 bases and J by 5 bases, leaving 14 bases between them. The length of the CDR3 is 13 residues. CDR1 and CDR2 (germline): MNHNS, SASEGT. CDR3 sequence reads: CASTLETVYGYTF. DNA for the CDR3: TGTGCCAGCACCCTCGAGACGGTATATGGCTACACCTTC.